This T cell receptor (beta chain) was sequenced during a study of blood T cell repertoires in COVID-19. Study-level background: Acute and convalescent COVID-19 samples came from the United States, Italy and Spain. PBMCs, B-cell-depleted T cells, or T cells provided the cDNA or gDNA that made up the material.

The CDR3 has 14 residues. In germline, CDR1 is SGDLS, CDR2 YYNGEE. V dropped 4 bases and J dropped 5; count of bases not matched to a gene: 4. Source study methods: Amplification from reference gene primers served as the basis for estimated nucleated cell counts. Produced via immunoSEQ multiplex PCR; TCRdb's table is partial and in-frame only. For V, J and clone size, that table is used; D and trimming come from the DNA. The sample holds 200,000 to 250,000 clones, approximately 83% seen once. Sequencing was carried out using peripheral blood. V gene TRBV9 combines with J gene TRBJ2-4; 9 nucleotides align to TRBD1. This receptor was identified in a man older than 75 with acute or convalescent COVID-19. The CDR3 DNA reads TGTGCCAGCAGCCCCCGGACAGGGGAAAACATTCAGTACTTC. It codes for CASSPRTGENIQYF.